The T cell receptor beta chain described here comes from a study of blood T cell repertoires in COVID-19. There are 14 residues in the CDR3. The ends were cut back, 0 bases at V and 7 bases at J, with 12 bases in the middle. From germline, CDR1 is GTSNPN and CDR2 SVGIG (reference sequence). Authors' analysis steps: Nucleated cell counts were estimated from reference gene primer amplification. Only in-frame clones appear in the TCRdb table, and some are missing; sequencing was by immunoSEQ multiplex PCR. Clone size and V and J calls were adopted from that table, with D and trimming inferred from the DNA. This sample has tens of thousands of clones, with nearly 90% found just once. Enrolled during active infection, Seattle patients were then followed longitudinally.

This sequence originates from a woman aged 45-65 years with COVID-19, enrolled during active disease. This sequence joins TRBV30 and TRBJ2-2, with D perhaps matching TRBD2 (5 bases). Sequenced material: peripheral blood. Here the CDR3 DNA reads TGTGCCTGGAGTGTACTAGGGAAGGGCGGGGAGCTGTTTTTT. The encoded protein is CAWSVLGKGGELFF.